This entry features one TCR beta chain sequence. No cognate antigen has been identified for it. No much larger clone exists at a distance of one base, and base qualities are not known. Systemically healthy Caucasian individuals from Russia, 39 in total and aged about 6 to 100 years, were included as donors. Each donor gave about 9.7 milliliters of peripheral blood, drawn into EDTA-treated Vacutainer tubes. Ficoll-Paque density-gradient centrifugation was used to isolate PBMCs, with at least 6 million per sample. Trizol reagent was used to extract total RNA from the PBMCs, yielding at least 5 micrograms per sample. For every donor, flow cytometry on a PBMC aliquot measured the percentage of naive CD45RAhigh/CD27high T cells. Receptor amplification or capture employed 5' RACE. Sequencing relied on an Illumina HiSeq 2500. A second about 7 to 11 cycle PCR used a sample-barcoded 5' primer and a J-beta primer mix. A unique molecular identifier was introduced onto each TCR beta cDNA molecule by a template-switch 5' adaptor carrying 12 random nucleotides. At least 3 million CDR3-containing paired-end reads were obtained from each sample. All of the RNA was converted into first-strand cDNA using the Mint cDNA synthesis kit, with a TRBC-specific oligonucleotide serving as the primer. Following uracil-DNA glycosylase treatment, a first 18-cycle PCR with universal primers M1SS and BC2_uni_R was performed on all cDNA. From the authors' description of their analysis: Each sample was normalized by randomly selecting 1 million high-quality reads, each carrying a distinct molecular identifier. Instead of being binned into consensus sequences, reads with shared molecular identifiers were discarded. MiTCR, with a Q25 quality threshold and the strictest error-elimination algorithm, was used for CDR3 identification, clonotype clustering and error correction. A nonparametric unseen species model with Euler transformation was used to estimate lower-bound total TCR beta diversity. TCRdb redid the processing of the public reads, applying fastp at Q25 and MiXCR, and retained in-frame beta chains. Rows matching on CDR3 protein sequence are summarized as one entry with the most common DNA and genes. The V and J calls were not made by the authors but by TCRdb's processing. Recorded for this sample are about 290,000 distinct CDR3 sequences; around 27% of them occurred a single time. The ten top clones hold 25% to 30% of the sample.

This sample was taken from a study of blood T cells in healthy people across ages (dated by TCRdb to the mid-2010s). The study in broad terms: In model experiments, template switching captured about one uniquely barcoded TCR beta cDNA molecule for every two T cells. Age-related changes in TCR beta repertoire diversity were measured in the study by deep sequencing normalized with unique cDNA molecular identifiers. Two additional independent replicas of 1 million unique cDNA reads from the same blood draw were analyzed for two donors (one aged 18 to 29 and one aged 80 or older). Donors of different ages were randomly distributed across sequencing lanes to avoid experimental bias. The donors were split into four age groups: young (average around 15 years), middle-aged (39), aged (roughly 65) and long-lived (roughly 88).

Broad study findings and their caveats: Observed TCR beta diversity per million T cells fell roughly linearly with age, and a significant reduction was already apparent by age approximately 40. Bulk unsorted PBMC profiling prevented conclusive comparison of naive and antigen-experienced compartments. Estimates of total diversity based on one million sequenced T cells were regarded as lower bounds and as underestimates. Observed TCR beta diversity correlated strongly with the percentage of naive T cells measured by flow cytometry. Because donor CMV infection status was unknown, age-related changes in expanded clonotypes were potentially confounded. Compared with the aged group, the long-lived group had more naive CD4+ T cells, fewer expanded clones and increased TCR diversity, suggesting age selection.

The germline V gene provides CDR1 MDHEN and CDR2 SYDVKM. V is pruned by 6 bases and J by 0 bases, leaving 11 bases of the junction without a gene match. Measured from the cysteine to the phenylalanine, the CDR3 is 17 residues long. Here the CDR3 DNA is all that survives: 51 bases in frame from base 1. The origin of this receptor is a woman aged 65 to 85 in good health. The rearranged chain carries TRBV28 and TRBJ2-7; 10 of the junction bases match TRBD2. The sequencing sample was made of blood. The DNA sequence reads TGTGCCAGCAGGATCGGACTAGCGGAGCGGGCCTCCTACGAGCAGTACTTC. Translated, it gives CASRIGLAERASYEQYF.